Listed here are 6 T cell receptor beta chains from one sample, sequenced in a study of blood T cell repertoires in COVID-19 (dated by TCRdb to between 2020 and 2021). The library was obtained by the immunoSEQ multiplex PCR assay. Not all clones reach the TCRdb copy of this immuneACCESS table, which keeps in-frame sequences only. Checked studies attribute under half of the gap to unresolved V genes and leave the rest unexplained. This sample lists 300,000 or so clones; approximately 90% were detected once. Of the sample, roughly a tenth is held by the ten largest clones. The sample consisted of PBMCs or T cells enriched from blood (not recorded which). These receptors were collected from a young woman who had recovered from COVID-19.

The V call is TRBV2, the J call TRBJ1-2; 7 bases fit TRBD1. CDR1 and CDR2 from the germline V gene are SNHLY and FYNNEI. After removal of 3 bases from V and 6 bases from J, the junction contained 13 bases not matched to a gene. This CDR3 contains 16 residues. As DNA, the CDR3 is TGTGCCAGCAGTGATGTAGGGGGCCCCCTTACAGATGGCTACACCTTC. This codes for CASSDVGGPLTDGYTF.

V is TRBV12-3 or TRBV12-4 and J is TRBJ2-1; 7 bases line up with TRBD2. V dropped 4 bases and J dropped 10; count of bases not matched to a gene: 4. The CDR3 covers 12 residues. In DNA, the CDR3 is TGTGCCAGCAGTTCTCAAGCGGGGGAGCAGTTCTTC. It encodes CASSSQAGEQFF.

The V call is TRBV19, the J call TRBJ2-7, with 7 bases lining up with TRBD1. The CDR3 length is 15 residues. The V segment lost 9 bases and the J segment 4 bases; nucleotides outside the gene matches: 15. The germline CDR1 and CDR2 sequences are LNHDA and SQIVND (reference sequence). The CDR3 DNA reads TGTGCCAGCGGAGATTGGGACAGCTCAAAGTACGAGCAGTACTTC. It is translated as CASGDWDSSKYEQYF.

The chain has TRBV7-2 and TRBJ2-3, with TRBD2 matching over 16 bases. The CDR3 is 22 residues long. Trimming removed 0 bases from V and 0 bases from J; junction bases left unmatched: 12. Per germline, CDR1 SGHTA and CDR2 FQGNSA. CDR3 region: CASSLAGYPGLAGGPSTDTQYF. CDR3 nucleotides: TGTGCCAGCAGCTTAGCGGGGTATCCGGGACTAGCGGGGGGGCCTAGCACAGATACGCAGTATTTT.

The CDR3 coding sequence is TGTGCCAGCAGTGGGGGGGGCATGGGGTATGGCTACACCTTC. Protein: CASSGGGMGYGYTF. The V call is TRBV2, the J call TRBJ1-2, with a weak D call TRBD1 (6 bases). The V end was cut by 4 bases, the J end by 5 bases, with 14 bases between. The CDR3 extends over 14 amino acids. CDR1 SNHLY and CDR2 FYNNEI come from the germline V gene.

The rearrangement links TRBV10-1 to TRBJ2-3, with unresolved D. V lost 6 bases to trimming and J lost 6 bases, with 10 bases between them. CDR1 is WNHNN and CDR2 is SYGVQD in the germline V gene (reference sequence). The CDR3 has 12 residues. Here the CDR3 reads CASSMTRDTQYF. In DNA, the CDR3 is TGCGCCAGCAGCATGACGAGGGATACGCAGTATTTT.